This TCR beta chain was identified in a study of spatial heterogeneity in lung cancer. Study context: Beta-chain sequences were consistently detected more often than alpha-chain sequences. The average appearance count of each unique TCR and UMI combination in raw reads was more than 9.5. Study conclusions and caveats: Mutation tallies in tumors tracked expanded intratumoral alpha and beta TCR counts.

Every cDNA TCR molecule received its own unique molecular identifier. TCRdb re-called the 5' RACE reads with MiXCR, one entry per CDR3 protein. The profile shows 15,000 to 20,000 distinct CDR3 sequences, 6.2% of them singletons. CDR3 length: 15 amino acids. Germline loops: CDR1 SQVTM, CDR2 ANQGSEA. Germline trimming cut 8 bases from V and 7 bases from J; bases unmatched to any gene: 16. This clonotype has at least ten counts. Its target is unknown. Since it is a stray read in a library aimed at alpha chains, this beta chain has a size that is not meaningful. The time point is: sample taken at primary tumor resection. Unsorted whole RNA from tumor, nontumor lung or frozen PBMC underwent sequencing.

The origin of this receptor is a male donor with early-stage non-small cell lung cancer. The chain couples TRBV29-1 to TRBJ1-1; 10 bases line up with TRBD1. Specimen: lung tumor tissue, collected at surgery. The DNA for the CDR3 is TGCAGCACCGCTCGATCTGACAGGGGGCTGTTTGAAGCTTTCTTT. Translating it yields CSTARSDRGLFEAFF. Complete variable domain (other parts from reference TRBV29-1 and TRBJ1-1): SAVISQKPSRDICQRGTSLTIQCQVDSQVTMMFWYRQQPGQSLTLIATANQGSEATYESGFVIDKFPISRPNLTFSTLTVSNMSPEDSSIYLCSTARSDRGLFEAFFGQGTRLTVV.